This T cell receptor (beta chain) originates from a study of pediatric ulcerative colitis (dated by TCRdb to the late 2010s). A note on the overall study: Among the ulcerative colitis patients, 6 or 7 had pancolitis and two had left-sided colitis, and histology in every patient was consistent with ulcerative colitis. Nine or ten newly diagnosed, treatment-naive pediatric ulcerative colitis patients and a handful of non-IBD control children each provided paired blood and rectal samples. The Pediatric Ulcerative Colitis Activity Index classified a couple of patients as having mild disease, several as having moderate disease and three as having acute severe colitis.

Rearranged CDR3 beta regions were amplified from genomic DNA with multiplex V and J primers using the immunoSEQ TRB Survey service. To keep sequencing depth the same across samples, survey-level depth of up to 500,000 reads per sample was applied. Libraries were purified, pooled and sequenced on Illumina technology. In the source study's methods: Productive clonality, sample overlap, pairwise scatters, CDR3 beta length, V/D/J gene usage and productiveness were all assessed with the immunoSEQ online tools. Calculated diversity was defined as the number of unique rearrangements divided by total templates, multiplied by 100, and Shannon and Simpson indices were computed as well. For principal component analysis, Z-score normalized data were analyzed with the R prcomp function and the ggbiplot package. Morisita's index was used to quantify the clonal overlap between blood and rectum within each subject. TCRdb provides this immuneACCESS table in a form limited to in-frame rearrangements. Some clones are lacking; in checked studies, under half of them reflect an unresolved V gene, and why the rest are absent is not known. V, J and clone size are taken as reported in that table, and D and trimming were inferred from the DNA itself. The sample table lists about 22,000 clones, about three quarters of them with a count of one. The top ten hold about 16% of the sample.

Taken from the germline V gene, the CDR1 and CDR2 loops are KGHSH and LQKENI. There are 14 amino acids in the CDR3, from cysteine to phenylalanine inclusive. The only DNA kept is the CDR3, 42 bases in frame from the first base. Trimming removed 1 base from V and 1 base from J, leaving 7 bases between the germline ends. Overall study outcomes, separate from this receptor: Compared with controls, ulcerative colitis patients showed significantly higher autologous blood-rectal clonal overlap, a finding that suggests increased T cell trafficking to inflamed tissue. The healthy control group was small, consisting of only four individuals. Two rectal CDR3 clonotypes were detected in all ulcerative colitis patients and were not detected in any of the controls. For technical reasons, substantially fewer templates were yielded by the blood samples of two patients, and these blood samples were excluded from blood-rectal overlap analysis. Blood-derived T cells may have been included in the rectal pinch biopsies, particularly in patients with overt colitis. Because the repertoires came from total lymphocyte DNA, rare subsets such as regulatory T cells may have patterns that are not reflected. Controls, mild-moderate and acute severe colitis patients were separated by rectal repertoire features, and reduced rectal diversity due to clonal expansions was observed in acute severe colitis.

On this clone: Its antigen is currently not known. Base qualities are not at hand, and no much larger clone is one base apart.

During colonoscopy, one to two pinch biopsies were obtained from the rectum for research. Before the diagnostic colonoscopy, none of the ulcerative colitis patients had been given immunosuppressive medication. Before DNA was isolated, the rectal biopsies underwent proteinase K digestion. The Wizard kit (Promega) was used to extract genomic DNA from the blood and intestinal samples. The source of this sequence is a boy aged 5-17 years with severe ulcerative colitis. The chain is made from TRBV18 and TRBJ1-1; the D gene is possibly TRBD1, with 6 bases matching. Sequencing input: gut tissue. The bases read TGTGCCAGCTCACCACAACAGGGGAACACTGAAGCTTTCTTT. Translated, it gives CASSPQQGNTEAFF.